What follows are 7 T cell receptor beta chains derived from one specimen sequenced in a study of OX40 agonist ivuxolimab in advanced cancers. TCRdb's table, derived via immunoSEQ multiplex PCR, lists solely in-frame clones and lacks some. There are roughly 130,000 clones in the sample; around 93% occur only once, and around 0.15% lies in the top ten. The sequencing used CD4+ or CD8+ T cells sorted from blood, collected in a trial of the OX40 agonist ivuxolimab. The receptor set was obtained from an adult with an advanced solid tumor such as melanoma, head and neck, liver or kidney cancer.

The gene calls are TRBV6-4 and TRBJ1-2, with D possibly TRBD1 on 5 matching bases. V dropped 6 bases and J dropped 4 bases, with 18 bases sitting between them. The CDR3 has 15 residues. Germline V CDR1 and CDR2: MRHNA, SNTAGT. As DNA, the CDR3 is TGTGCCAGCAGGACAGCCTCCCGGGGGTCCTATGGCTACACCTTC. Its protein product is CASRTASRGSYGYTF.

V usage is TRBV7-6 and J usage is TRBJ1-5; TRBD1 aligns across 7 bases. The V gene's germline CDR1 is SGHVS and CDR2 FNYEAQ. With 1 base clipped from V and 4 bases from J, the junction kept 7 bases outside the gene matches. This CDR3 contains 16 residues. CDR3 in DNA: TGTGCCAGCAGCTTAGGTCCTCAGGGGGGAAATCAGCCCCAGCATTTT. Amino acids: CASSLGPQGGNQPQHF.

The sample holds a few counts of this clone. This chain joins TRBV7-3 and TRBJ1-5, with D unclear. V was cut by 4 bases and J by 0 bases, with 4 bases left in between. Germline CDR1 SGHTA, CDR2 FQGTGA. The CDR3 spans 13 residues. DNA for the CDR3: TGTGCCAGCAGCTCTTATAGCAATCAGCCCCAGCATTTT. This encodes CASSSYSNQPQHF.

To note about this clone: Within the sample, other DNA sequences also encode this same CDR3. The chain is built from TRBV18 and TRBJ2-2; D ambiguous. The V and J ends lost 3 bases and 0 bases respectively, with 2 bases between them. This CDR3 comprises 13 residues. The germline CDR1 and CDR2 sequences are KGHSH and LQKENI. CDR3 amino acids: CASSPANTGELFF. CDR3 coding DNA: TGTGCCAGCTCACCCGCGAACACCGGGGAGCTGTTTTTT.

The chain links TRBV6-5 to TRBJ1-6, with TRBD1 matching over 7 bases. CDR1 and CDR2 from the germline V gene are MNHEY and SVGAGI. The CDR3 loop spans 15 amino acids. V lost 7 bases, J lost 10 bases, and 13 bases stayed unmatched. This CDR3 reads CASIRSLRGRSPLHF. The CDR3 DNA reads TGTGCCAGCATTCGGAGTTTAAGGGGGCGATCACCCCTCCACTTT.

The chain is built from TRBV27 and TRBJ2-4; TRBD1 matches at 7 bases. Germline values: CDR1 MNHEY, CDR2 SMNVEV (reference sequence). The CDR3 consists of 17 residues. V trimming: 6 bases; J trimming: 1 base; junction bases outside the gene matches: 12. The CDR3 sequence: CASRSGTVGFAKNIQYF. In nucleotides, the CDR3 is TGTGCCAGCAGGTCAGGGACAGTCGGTTTCGCCAAAAACATTCAGTACTTC.

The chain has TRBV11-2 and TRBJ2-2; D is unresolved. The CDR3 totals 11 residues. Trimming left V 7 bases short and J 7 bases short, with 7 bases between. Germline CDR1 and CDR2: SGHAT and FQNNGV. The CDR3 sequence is CASMSGGELFF. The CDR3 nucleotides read TGTGCCAGCATGAGTGGCGGGGAGCTGTTTTTT. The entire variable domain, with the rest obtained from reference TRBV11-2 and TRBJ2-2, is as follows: EAGVAQSPRYKIIEKRQSVAFWCNPISGHATLYWYQQILGQGPKLLIQFQNNGVVDDSQLPKDRFSAERLKGVDSTLKIQPAKLEDSAVYLCASMSGGELFFGEGSRLTVL.